Shown below are 2 T cell receptor beta chains from a single sample sequenced in a study of cytomegalovirus exposure and HLA in healthy donors. The PCR contained 60 Vbeta and 13 Jbeta primers. Data came from immunoSEQ multiplex PCR; TCRdb stores just in-frame clones and leaves some out. The sample lists over 90,000 clones, 73% occurring once. What was sequenced was PBMCs. These receptors were obtained from a man in his forties in good health and CMV-seronegative.

This clone appeared a few times. The chain is built from TRBV6-6 and TRBJ1-1; D unclear. The V and J ends lost 0 bases and 0 bases respectively, with 8 bases between them. This CDR3 has 15 amino acids. Per the germline V gene, CDR1 is MNHNY and CDR2 is SVGAGI (reference sequence). In DNA form, the CDR3 reads TGTGCCAGCAGTTACTCGCCTGAGATGAACACTGAAGCTTTCTTT. Translated, it gives CASSYSPEMNTEAFF.

This clone was counted once. J is TRBJ2-5 and V is TRBV7-3; possibly TRBD2 for D (5 bases). V lost 5 bases and J lost 11, with 18 bases in between. CDR1 and CDR2 from the germline V gene are SGHTA and FQGTGA. The CDR3 consists of 13 residues. CDR3 in amino acids: CASSQLARGLQYF. Written as DNA, the CDR3 is TGTGCCAGCAGCCAATTAGCACGGGGTTTGCAGTACTTC.